This T cell receptor beta chain was recovered during a study of T-cell reconstitution after alpha-beta-depleted transplantation in children. Trimming took 5 bases from V and 2 from J, leaving 16 bases between them. Per the germline V gene, CDR1 is LNHDA and CDR2 is SQIVND (reference sequence). The CDR3 covers 15 residues. For TCRbeta, the library was prepared with unique molecular identifiers. From the PCR reads, TCRdb called clonotypes with MiXCR, one entry per CDR3 protein. The table includes approximately 510,000 distinct CDR3 sequences, approximately 20% detected once. The chain carries TRBV19 and TRBJ2-7; D perhaps matches TRBD1 (5 bases). This TCR came from a human donor who donated a stem cell graft to a child with acute lymphoblastic leukemia. Sequenced material: PBMCs from the stem cell graft donor, taken from the stem cell graft. In DNA, the CDR3 is TGTGCCAGTAGTGCTTCGGCAGGGCGACCCTACGAGCAGTACTTC. Encoded protein: CASSASAGRPYEQYF. The complete variable domain, with remaining parts taken from reference TRBV19 and TRBJ2-7, reads DGGITQSPKYLFRKEGQNVTLSCEQNLNHDAMYWYRQDPGQGLRLIYYSQIVNDFQKGDIAEGYSVSREKKESFPLTVTSAQKNPTAFYLCASSASAGRPYEQYFGPGTRLTVT.